The 32 T cell receptor beta chains presented below share a single source sample, sequenced in a study of blood T cell repertoires in COVID-19 (dated by TCRdb to the early 2020s). Library preparation used the immunoSEQ multiplex PCR assay. Sourced from immuneACCESS, this table was stored by TCRdb with only in-frame sequences that have V and J called. A share of the clones is absent; for the studies checked, an unresolved V gene accounts for under half, and the remainder has no known explanation. The sample includes 90,000 or so clones, with approximately 87% observed a single time. About 18% of the sample lies in the top ten. The sequenced sample was peripheral blood. These receptors came from a human donor in a cohort sampled during active COVID-19.

This clone was observed a single time. V gene TRBV5-1 combines with J gene TRBJ2-1, with TRBD1 matching 8 bases. With V trimmed by 6 bases and J by 8 bases, 13 bases remained unmatched. The CDR3 covers 15 residues. The germline gives CDR1 SGHRS, CDR2 YFSETQ. The CDR3 DNA follows: TGCGCCAGCACTATCGCGGACAGGGAATATGATGAGCAGTTCTTC. Translation gives CASTIADREYDEQFF.

The V and J genes are TRBV5-6 and TRBJ1-6, with TRBD1 identical over 8 bases. The CDR3 spans 14 residues. Per germline, CDR1 SGHDT and CDR2 YYEEEE. The ends lost 3 bases at V and 4 bases at J; junction bases unmatched: 0. This chain's CDR3 is CASSWTGYNSPLHF. CDR3 nucleotides: TGTGCCAGCAGCTGGACAGGGTATAATTCACCCCTCCACTTT.

The V and J genes are TRBV5-4 and TRBJ1-3, with 8 bases identical to TRBD1. V lost 4 bases to trimming and J lost 4 bases; unmatched junction nucleotides: 4. CDR3 length: 14 amino acids. CDR1 and CDR2 (germline): SGHNT, YYREEE (reference sequence). The CDR3 spells CASSPQGDGNTIYF. The CDR3 DNA follows: TGTGCCAGCAGCCCACAGGGGGACGGAAACACCATATATTTT.

V and J are TRBV20-1 and TRBJ1-1; no firm D call. The CDR3 sequence is 14 residues long. Trimming cost V 3 bases and J 4 bases, with 15 bases left between them. The V gene's germline CDR1 is DFQATT and CDR2 SNEGSKA (reference sequence). CDR3 DNA sequence: TGCAGTGCTAGTTCGTTGGCGCACAGCACTGAAGCTTTCTTT. This codes for CSASSLAHSTEAFF.

This sequence joins TRBV6-5 and TRBJ2-3; D may be TRBD2 (6 bases). This CDR3 comprises 15 residues. Trimming took off 0 bases at V and 3 bases at J, with 10 bases between the two ends. Germline CDR1 reads MNHEY; CDR2 reads SVGAGI. CDR3 residues: CASSYSSRGTDTQYF. CDR3 bases: TGTGCCAGCAGTTACTCATCTCGGGGGACAGATACGCAGTATTTT.

The CDR3 loop reads CASSRQAGAHTDTQYF. CDR3 nucleotide sequence: TGTGCCAGCAGCAGACAAGCGGGGGCCCACACAGATACGCAGTATTTT. V and J are TRBV7-2 and TRBJ2-3; 8 bases agree with TRBD2. V shed 5 bases, J shed 2 bases, and the junction held 9 bases outside the gene matches. Germline values: CDR1 SGHTA, CDR2 FQGNSA. The CDR3 has 16 residues.

J is TRBJ2-7 and V is TRBV15; tentative D call: TRBD1 (6 bases). The CDR3 totals 16 residues. The germline V gene encodes CDR1 LNHNV and CDR2 YYDKDF (reference sequence). Between the trimmed V and J ends, which lost 3 bases and 3 bases, there was a span of 18 bases. CDR3 sequence (DNA): TGTGCCACCAGCAGGGAGGCGGACAGCCTAAACTACGAGCAGTACTTC. Its translation: CATSREADSLNYEQYF. The whole variable domain, filled in from reference TRBV15 and TRBJ2-7, reads DAMVIQNPRYQVTQFGKPVTLSCSQTLNHNVMYWYQQKSSQAPKLLFHYYDKDFNNEADTPDNFQSRRPNTSFCFLDIRSPGLGDTAMYLCATSREADSLNYEQYFGPGTRLTVT.

This clone showed up just a few times. The J gene is TRBJ1-3, the V gene TRBV13; the D gene is possibly TRBD1 (5 bases). This CDR3 is 17 amino acids long. V dropped 3 bases and J dropped 0 bases, with 15 bases sitting between them. Looked up from germline, CDR1 is PRHDT and CDR2 is FYEKMQ (reference sequence). CDR3 bases: TGTGCCAGCAGCTTGTCCTTACGACAGACCTCTGGAAACACCATATATTTT. It translates to CASSLSLRQTSGNTIYF.

J is TRBJ1-3 and V is TRBV2; possibly TRBD1 for D (6 bases). Trimming removed 3 bases from V and 0 bases from J, with 12 bases in between. The CDR3 consists of 16 residues. CDR1 and CDR2 from the germline V gene are SNHLY and FYNNEI. The DNA of the CDR3 is TGTGCCAGCAGTGAGCACAGGGTGGTCTCTGGAAACACCATATATTTT. Encoded protein: CASSEHRVVSGNTIYF.

The chain joins TRBV4-3 to TRBJ1-2; D is unclear. V lost 0 bases, J lost 4 bases, and 15 bases lay in between. In germline, CDR1 is LGHNA, CDR2 YSLEER. The CDR3 has 16 amino acids. CDR3: CASSQDRGGGIYGYTF. In DNA form, the CDR3 reads TGCGCCAGCAGCCAAGATAGAGGAGGAGGGATCTATGGCTACACCTTC.

This rearrangement joins TRBV30 to TRBJ2-3; D ambiguous. Germline values: CDR1 GTSNPN, CDR2 SVGIG (reference sequence). CDR3 length: 13 residues. V was shortened by 4 bases and J by 1 base, with 9 bases between the two germline ends. The CDR3 spells CAWTVPGTDTQYF. Here the CDR3 DNA reads TGTGCCTGGACCGTACCGGGCACAGATACGCAGTATTTT.

The chain couples TRBV25-1 to TRBJ1-1; 7 positions agree with TRBD1. The junction had 10 bases not matched to a gene; V was cut back by 7 bases and J by 11 bases. This CDR3 has 12 amino acids. Germline lookup yields CDR1 MGHDK and CDR2 SYGVNS. CDR3 sequence: CASKQGTEFAFF. The CDR3 nucleotides read TGTGCCAGCAAACAGGGGACTGAGTTCGCTTTCTTT. Full variable domain (rest looked up from reference TRBV25-1 and TRBJ1-1): EADIYQTPRYLVIGTGKKITLECSQTMGHDKMYWYQQDPGMELHLIHYSYGVNSTEKGDLSSESTVSRIRTEHFPLTLESARPSHTSQYLCASKQGTEFAFFGQGTRLTVV.

This rearrangement joins TRBV5-3 to TRBJ1-2; D is uncertain. TRBV5-3 carries the ORF label, with uncertain function. V lost 0 bases and J lost 8, with 14 bases in between. CDR3 size: 14 residues. As DNA, the CDR3 is TGTGCCAGAAGCTTGGGCGGGGTTCCTCGGGGCTACACCTTC. It is translated as CARSLGGVPRGYTF.

In nucleotides, the CDR3 is TGTGCCAGCAGCACAGGGACAGTGCGTTCACCCCTCCACTTT. This encodes CASSTGTVRSPLHF. The chain employs TRBV9 and TRBJ1-6; 7 nucleotides align to TRBD1. This CDR3 spans 14 amino acids. CDR1 is SGDLS, CDR2 YYNGEE, per germline. Trimming at V came to 4 bases and at J to 9 bases, leaving 7 bases not matched to a gene.

The genes are TRBV10-2 and TRBJ2-1, with TRBD2 matching 10 bases. Per the germline V gene, CDR1 is WSHSY and CDR2 is SAAADI. This CDR3 spans 14 amino acids. Trimming at V came to 7 bases and at J to 7 bases, leaving 7 bases not matched to a gene. CDR3 coding DNA: TGCGCCAGCAAAGCGGGGGGGCTAGGAAATGAGCAGTTCTTC. It encodes CASKAGGLGNEQFF.

The chain recombines TRBV5-1 with TRBJ1-3, with D possibly matching TRBD1 (6 bases). The germline gives CDR1 SGHRS, CDR2 YFSETQ. Trimming removed 3 bases at V and 1 base at J, with 8 bases between. The CDR3 loop spans 14 amino acids. As DNA, the CDR3 is TGCGCCAGCAGCTCAACAGGGTCTGGAAACACCATATATTTT. Protein product: CASSSTGSGNTIYF.

The chain is built from TRBV6-1 and TRBJ1-2, with D uncertain. CDR1 and CDR2 (germline): MNHNS, SASEGT. There are 16 residues in the CDR3. V dropped 1 base and J dropped 2 bases, with 14 bases sitting between them. The CDR3 nucleotides read TGTGCCAGCAGTGAAGGTTATGGACTGAGAAACTATGGCTACACCTTC. Its translation: CASSEGYGLRNYGYTF.

The chain employs TRBV24-1 and TRBJ2-1; D remains ambiguous. Germline CDR1 is KGHDR and CDR2 is SFDVKD. The V end lost 4 bases, the J end lost 13 bases, and 13 bases lay between the germline ends. The CDR3 consists of 12 residues. The CDR3 DNA follows: TGTGCCACCAGTGAAAGTGCAGGTAGACAGTTCTTC. Residues: CATSESAGRQFF.

This CDR3 reads CASSATGDQPQHF. DNA for the CDR3: TGTGCCAGCAGCGCGACAGGGGATCAGCCCCAGCATTTT. The V gene is TRBV7-9, the J gene TRBJ1-5; 8 nucleotides agree with TRBD1. Germline-derived CDR1 and CDR2 are SEHNR and FQNEAQ (reference sequence). The CDR3 runs 13 residues. Unmatched junction bases numbered 2, after V lost 5 bases and J lost 5 bases.

V gene TRBV30 combines with J gene TRBJ1-2; a weak D match, TRBD1 (6 bases). V lost 0 bases to trimming and J lost 2 bases, with 13 bases between them. The CDR3 contains 15 residues. Germline V gene sequence: CDR1 GTSNPN, CDR2 SVGIG (reference sequence). CDR3 nucleotide sequence: TGTGCCTGGAGTGTACATCGGGGGGCAAACTATGGCTACACCTTC. Protein product: CAWSVHRGANYGYTF.

This chain uses TRBV30 with TRBJ1-1, with 7 bases lining up with TRBD1. Germline V CDR1 and CDR2: GTSNPN, SVGIG (reference sequence). After removal of 8 bases from V and 4 bases from J, the junction contained 7 bases not matched to a gene. The CDR3 has 12 amino acids. The CDR3 region is CAKQGLGTEAFF. The CDR3, as DNA: TGTGCCAAACAGGGGTTAGGCACTGAAGCTTTCTTT.

The chain is built from TRBV6-2 or TRBV6-3 and TRBJ1-3, with D hard to call. The CDR3 consists of 13 residues. Trimming stripped 8 bases from V and 2 bases from J, with 10 bases between. CDR1 and CDR2 (germline): MNHEY, SVGEGT. The CDR3 loop is CASRLTTGNTIYF. For the CDR3, the DNA is TGTGCCAGCCGCCTGACAACTGGAAACACCATATATTTT.

This clone was counted once. V and J are TRBV30 and TRBJ2-2; 7 nucleotides match TRBD2. The CDR3 has 15 residues. J gave up 4 bases and V 2 bases, and 7 bases lay outside the gene matches. CDR1 and CDR2 from the germline V gene are GTSNPN and SVGIG (reference sequence). The CDR3 region is CAWSLLGGGTGELFF. CDR3 nucleotides: TGTGCCTGGAGTCTTTTGGGGGGGGGCACCGGGGAGCTGTTTTTT.

The chain couples TRBV6-5 to TRBJ1-5, with D possibly being TRBD1 (5 bases). V was cut by 5 bases and J by 7 bases, with 15 bases left in between. The CDR3 totals 14 residues. CDR1 and CDR2 from the germline V gene are MNHEY and SVGAGI. The CDR3 DNA sequence: TGTGCCAGCAGTCAGGACACCATGCGGCAGCCCCAGCATTTT. Its translation: CASSQDTMRQPQHF.

This rearrangement joins TRBV3-1 (or the pseudogene TRBV3-2) to TRBJ1-2; D ambiguous. V gave up 1 base and J gave up 7 bases, with 4 bases separating them. In germline, CDR1 is LGHDT, CDR2 YNNKEL (reference sequence). The CDR3 totals 11 residues. The CDR3 DNA follows: TGTGCCAGCAGCCAAGGCGGTGGCTACACCTTC. Its protein product is CASSQGGGYTF.

The J gene is TRBJ1-1, the V gene TRBV2; D may be TRBD1 (5 bases). The CDR3 consists of 14 residues. Germline CDR1 and CDR2: SNHLY and FYNNEI. Trimming cost V 6 bases and J 5 bases, with 16 bases left between them. DNA of the CDR3: TGTGCCAGCAGCGCAGATGGGGCAAGGACTGAAGCTTTCTTT. Its protein product is CASSADGARTEAFF. The complete variable domain, with remaining parts taken from reference TRBV2 and TRBJ1-1, reads EPEVTQTPSHQVTQMGQEVILRCVPISNHLYFYWYRQILGQKVEFLVSFYNNEISEKSEIFDDQFSVERPDGSNFTLKIRSTKLEDSAMYFCASSADGARTEAFFGQGTRLTVV.

This chain links TRBV7-3 with TRBJ1-1, with 8 nucleotides matching TRBD1. Trimming took 3 bases from V and 5 from J; bases not matched to a gene: 5. Germline V lookup: CDR1 SGHTA, CDR2 FQGTGA. The CDR3 is made up of 14 amino acids. Here the CDR3 DNA reads TGTGCCAGCAGCTTTACCGACAGGGGTACTGAAGCTTTCTTT. This translates into CASSFTDRGTEAFF. Supplemented by reference TRBV7-3 and TRBJ1-1, the full variable domain reads GAGVSQTPSNKVTEKGKYVELRCDPISGHTALYWYRQSLGQGPEFLIYFQGTGAADDSGLPNDRFFAVRPEGSVSTLKIQRTERGDSAVYLCASSFTDRGTEAFFGQGTRLTVV.

J is TRBJ1-4 and V is TRBV5-1; 8 nucleotides line up with TRBD1. Losses at the gene ends were 5 bases for V and 8 bases for J; bases not matched to a gene: 5. Germline V lookup: CDR1 SGHRS, CDR2 YFSETQ. The CDR3 is made up of 13 amino acids. CDR3 nucleotides: TGCGCCAGCAGTACAGGGGGTCGAGAAAAACTGTTTTTT. This sequence encodes CASSTGGREKLFF.

V usage is TRBV19 and J usage is TRBJ2-2; 7 bases line up with TRBD2. Germline CDR1 is LNHDA and CDR2 is SQIVND (reference sequence). The CDR3 has 15 amino acids. The V gene end was trimmed by 5 bases and the J gene end by 1 base; junction bases not matched to a gene: 4. CDR3 sequence reads: CASSRGEMNTGELFF. The CDR3, as DNA: TGTGCCAGTAGTCGGGGGGAAATGAACACCGGGGAGCTGTTTTTT.

V and J are TRBV10-1 and TRBJ2-3; TRBD2 might be the D (6 bases). The CDR3 loop spans 16 amino acids. Germline CDR1 WNHNN, CDR2 SYGVQD (reference sequence). With 0 bases removed from V and 6 bases from J, the gap between germline ends came to 16 bases. The chain's CDR3 is CASSESVAGRGDTQYF. The DNA for the CDR3 is TGCGCCAGCAGTGAGTCTGTGGCGGGCCGGGGGGATACGCAGTATTTT.

The rearrangement uses TRBV7-6 and TRBJ2-1; 7 bases are a match to TRBD1. Germline assignment: CDR1 SGHVS and CDR2 FNYEAQ. V gave up 5 bases and J gave up 1 base; unmatched junction bases: 8. The CDR3 runs to 16 residues. CDR3 amino acids: CASSTTGKGSYNEQFF. In DNA, the CDR3 is TGTGCCAGCAGCACGACAGGGAAAGGTTCCTACAATGAGCAGTTCTTC.

CDR3 protein: CASSSSGTTGYNEQFF. CDR3 sequence (DNA): TGCGCCAGCAGCTCGTCCGGGACAACGGGATACAATGAGCAGTTCTTC. The V gene is TRBV5-1, the J gene TRBJ2-1; D perhaps matches TRBD1 (6 bases). Germline V gene lookup returns CDR1 SGHRS and CDR2 YFSETQ. V was shortened by 3 bases and J by 4 bases, with 17 bases between the two germline ends. This CDR3 has 16 amino acids. The whole variable domain, filled in from reference TRBV5-1 and TRBJ2-1, reads KAGVTQTPRYLIKTRGQQVTLSCSPISGHRSVSWYQQTPGQGLQFLFEYFSETQRNKGNFPGRFSGRQFSNSRSEMNVSTLELGDSALYLCASSSSGTTGYNEQFFGPGTRLTVL.